The source of this TCR beta chain is a study of blood T cell repertoires in COVID-19. Only in-frame clones appear in the TCRdb table, and some are missing; sequencing was by immunoSEQ multiplex PCR. Of about 240,000 clones listed, about 90% are singletons. The J segment lost 6 bases and the V segment lost 7 bases, leaving 11 bases of the junction unmatched. CDR1 and CDR2 (germline): SNHLY, FYNNEI. This CDR3 spans 15 amino acids. The sequenced material came from PBMCs or T cells enriched from blood (not recorded which). The V call is TRBV2, the J call TRBJ2-2; TRBD1 aligns across 7 bases. The receptor's source is a woman aged 35 to 49 with acute COVID-19. This CDR3 is CASKDRDRLPGELFF. In nucleotides, the CDR3 is TGTGCCAGCAAAGACAGGGATCGTTTGCCCGGGGAGCTGTTTTTT.